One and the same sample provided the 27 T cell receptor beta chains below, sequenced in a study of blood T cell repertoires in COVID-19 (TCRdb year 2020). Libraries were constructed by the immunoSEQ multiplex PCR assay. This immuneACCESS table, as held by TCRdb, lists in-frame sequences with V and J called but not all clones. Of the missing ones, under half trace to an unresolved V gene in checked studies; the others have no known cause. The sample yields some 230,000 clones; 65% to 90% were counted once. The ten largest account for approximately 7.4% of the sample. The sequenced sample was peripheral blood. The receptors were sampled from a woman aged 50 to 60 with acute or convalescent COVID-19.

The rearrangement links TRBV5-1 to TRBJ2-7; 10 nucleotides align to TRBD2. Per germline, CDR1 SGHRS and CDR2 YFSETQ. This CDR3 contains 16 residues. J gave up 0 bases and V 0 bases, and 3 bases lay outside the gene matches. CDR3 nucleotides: TGCGCCAGCAGCTTGGCAACTAGCGGGATCTCCTACGAGCAGTACTTC. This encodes CASSLATSGISYEQYF.

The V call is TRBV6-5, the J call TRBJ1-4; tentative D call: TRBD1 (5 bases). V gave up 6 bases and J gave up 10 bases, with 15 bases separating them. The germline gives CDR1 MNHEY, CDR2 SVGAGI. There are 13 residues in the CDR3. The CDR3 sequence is CASRPLGGAKLFF. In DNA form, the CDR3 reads TGTGCCAGCAGGCCGCTGGGGGGAGCAAAACTGTTTTTT.

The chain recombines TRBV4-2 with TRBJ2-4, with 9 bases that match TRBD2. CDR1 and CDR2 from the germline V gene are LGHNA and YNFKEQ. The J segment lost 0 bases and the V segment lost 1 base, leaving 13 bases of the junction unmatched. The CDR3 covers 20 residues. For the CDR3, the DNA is TGTGCCAGCAGCCAAGCTCTTAGCCTAGCGGGGAATTTAGCCAAAAACATTCAGTACTTC. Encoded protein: CASSQALSLAGNLAKNIQYF.

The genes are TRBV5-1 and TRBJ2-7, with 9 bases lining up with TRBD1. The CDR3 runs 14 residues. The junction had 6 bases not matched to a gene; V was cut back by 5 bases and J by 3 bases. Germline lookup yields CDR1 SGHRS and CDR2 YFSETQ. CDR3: CASRLRQGDYEQYF. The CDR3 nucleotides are TGCGCCAGCAGACTGAGACAGGGGGACTACGAGCAGTACTTC.

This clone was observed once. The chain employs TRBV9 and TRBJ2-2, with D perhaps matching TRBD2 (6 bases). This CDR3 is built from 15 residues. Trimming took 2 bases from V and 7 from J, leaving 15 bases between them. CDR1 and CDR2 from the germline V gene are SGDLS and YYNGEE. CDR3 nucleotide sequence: TGTGCCAGCAGCGTGTACGCGGGGCAAAGCGGGGAGCTGTTTTTT. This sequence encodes CASSVYAGQSGELFF.

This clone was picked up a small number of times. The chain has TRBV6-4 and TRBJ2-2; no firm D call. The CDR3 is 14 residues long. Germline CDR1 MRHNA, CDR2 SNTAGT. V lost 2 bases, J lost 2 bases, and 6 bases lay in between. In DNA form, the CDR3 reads TGTGCCAGCAGTGACAGACTTAACACCGGGGAGCTGTTTTTT. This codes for CASSDRLNTGELFF.

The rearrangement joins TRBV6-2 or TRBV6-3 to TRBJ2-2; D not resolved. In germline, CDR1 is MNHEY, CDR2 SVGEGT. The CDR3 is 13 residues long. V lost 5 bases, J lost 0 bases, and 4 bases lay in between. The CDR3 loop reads CASSTSNTGELFF. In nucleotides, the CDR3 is TGTGCCAGCAGTACATCGAACACCGGGGAGCTGTTTTTT.

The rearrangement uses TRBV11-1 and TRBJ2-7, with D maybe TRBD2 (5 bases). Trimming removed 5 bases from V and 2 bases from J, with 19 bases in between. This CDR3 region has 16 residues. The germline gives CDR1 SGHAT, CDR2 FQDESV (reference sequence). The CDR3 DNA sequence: TGTGCCAGCAGCCTGCGCCGGGGTCGAGGAACCTACGAGCAGTACTTC. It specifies CASSLRRGRGTYEQYF. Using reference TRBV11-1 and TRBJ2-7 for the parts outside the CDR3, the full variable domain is EAEVAQSPRYKITEKSQAVAFWCDPISGHATLYWYRQILGQGPELLVQFQDESVVDDSQLPKDRFSAERLKGVDSTLKIQPAELGDSAMYLCASSLRRGRGTYEQYFGPGTRLTVT.

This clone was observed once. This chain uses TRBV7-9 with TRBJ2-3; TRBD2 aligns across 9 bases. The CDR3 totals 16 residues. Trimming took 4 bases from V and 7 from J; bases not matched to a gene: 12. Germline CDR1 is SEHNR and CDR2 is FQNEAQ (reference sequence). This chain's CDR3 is CASSSRTSEVRNTQYF. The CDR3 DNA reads TGTGCCAGCAGCTCCCGGACTAGCGAGGTTCGAAATACGCAGTATTTT.

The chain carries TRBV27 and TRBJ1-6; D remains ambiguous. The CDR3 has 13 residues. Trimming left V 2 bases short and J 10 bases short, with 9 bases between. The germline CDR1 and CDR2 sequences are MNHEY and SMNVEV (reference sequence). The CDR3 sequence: CASSLNGASPLHF. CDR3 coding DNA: TGTGCCAGCAGTTTAAACGGAGCCTCACCCCTCCACTTT.

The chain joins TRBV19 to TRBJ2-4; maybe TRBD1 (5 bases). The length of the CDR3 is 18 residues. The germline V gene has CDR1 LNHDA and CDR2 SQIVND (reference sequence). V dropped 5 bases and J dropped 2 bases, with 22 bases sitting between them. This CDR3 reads CASSAQTAGAGTKNIQYF. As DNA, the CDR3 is TGTGCCAGTAGTGCTCAGACAGCCGGAGCTGGGACCAAAAACATTCAGTACTTC.

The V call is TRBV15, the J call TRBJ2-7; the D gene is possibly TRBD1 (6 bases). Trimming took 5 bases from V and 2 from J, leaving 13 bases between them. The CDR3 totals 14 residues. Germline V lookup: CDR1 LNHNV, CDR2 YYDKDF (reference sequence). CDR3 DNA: TGTGCCACCAGCGGTAAACAGGGAGCCTACGAGCAGTACTTC. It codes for CATSGKQGAYEQYF.

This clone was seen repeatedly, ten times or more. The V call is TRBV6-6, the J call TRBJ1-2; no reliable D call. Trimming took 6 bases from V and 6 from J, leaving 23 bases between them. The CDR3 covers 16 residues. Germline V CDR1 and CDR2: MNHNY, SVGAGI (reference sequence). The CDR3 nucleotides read TGTGCCAGCAGCCTATCAGCACCAGACACGCCCGATGGCTACACCTTC. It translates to CASSLSAPDTPDGYTF.

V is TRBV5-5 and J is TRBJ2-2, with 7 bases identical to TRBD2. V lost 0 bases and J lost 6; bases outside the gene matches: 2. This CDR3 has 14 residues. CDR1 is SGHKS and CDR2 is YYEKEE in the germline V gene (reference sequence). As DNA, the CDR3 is TGTGCCAGCAGCTTGGAAGGGAGGGCCGGGGAGCTGTTTTTT. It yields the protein CASSLEGRAGELFF.

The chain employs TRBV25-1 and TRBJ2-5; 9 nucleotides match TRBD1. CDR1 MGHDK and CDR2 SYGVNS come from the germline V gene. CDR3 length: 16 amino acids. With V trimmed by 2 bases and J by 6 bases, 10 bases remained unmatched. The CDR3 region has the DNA TGTGCCAGCAGTGAAACGGGACAGGGTCCGCTTCAGACCCAGTACTTC. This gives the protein CASSETGQGPLQTQYF.

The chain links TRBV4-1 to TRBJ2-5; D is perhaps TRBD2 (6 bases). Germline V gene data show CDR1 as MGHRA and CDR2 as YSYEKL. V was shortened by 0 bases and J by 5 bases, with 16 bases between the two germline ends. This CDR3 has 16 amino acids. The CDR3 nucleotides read TGCGCCAGCAGCCAAGAGGGACTGGCCGGGGTGGAGACCCAGTACTTC. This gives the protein CASSQEGLAGVETQYF.

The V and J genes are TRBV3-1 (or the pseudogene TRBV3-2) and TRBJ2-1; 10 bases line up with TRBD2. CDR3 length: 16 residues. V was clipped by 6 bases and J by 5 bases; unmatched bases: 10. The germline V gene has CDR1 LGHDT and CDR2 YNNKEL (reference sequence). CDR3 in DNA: TGTGCCAGCAGACTGACTAGCGGGTACAATAACAATGAGCAGTTCTTC. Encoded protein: CASRLTSGYNNNEQFF.

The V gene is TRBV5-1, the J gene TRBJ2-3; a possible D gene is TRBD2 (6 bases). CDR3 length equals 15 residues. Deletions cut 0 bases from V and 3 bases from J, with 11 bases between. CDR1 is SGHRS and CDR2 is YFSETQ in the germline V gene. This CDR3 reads CASSLVAGRTDTQYF. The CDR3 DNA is TGCGCCAGCAGCTTGGTGGCAGGGAGGACAGATACGCAGTATTTT.

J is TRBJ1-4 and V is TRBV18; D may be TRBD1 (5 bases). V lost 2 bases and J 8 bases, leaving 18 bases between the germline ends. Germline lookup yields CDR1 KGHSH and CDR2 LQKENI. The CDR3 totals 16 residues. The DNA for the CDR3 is TGTGCCAGCTCACCAGGTTTAGGCAGGGAGGAAGAAAAACTGTTTTTT. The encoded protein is CASSPGLGREEEKLFF.

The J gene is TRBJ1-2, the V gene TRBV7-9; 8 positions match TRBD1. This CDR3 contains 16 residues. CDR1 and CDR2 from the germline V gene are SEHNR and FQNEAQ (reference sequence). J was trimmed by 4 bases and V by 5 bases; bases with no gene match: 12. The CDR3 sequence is CASSRDQGAGGYGYTF. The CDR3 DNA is TGTGCCAGCAGCCGGGACCAGGGGGCCGGGGGCTATGGCTACACCTTC. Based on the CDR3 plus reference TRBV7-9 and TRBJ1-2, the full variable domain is DTGVSQNPRHKITKRGQNVTFRCDPISEHNRLYWYRQTLGQGPEFLTYFQNEAQLEKSRLLSDRFSAERPKGSFSTLEIQRTEQGDSAMYLCASSRDQGAGGYGYTFGSGTRLTVV.

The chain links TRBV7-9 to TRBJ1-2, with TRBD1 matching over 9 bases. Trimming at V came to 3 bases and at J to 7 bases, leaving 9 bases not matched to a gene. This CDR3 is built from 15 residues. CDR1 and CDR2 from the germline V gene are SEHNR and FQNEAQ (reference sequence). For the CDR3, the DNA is TGTGCCAGCAGCTTTTCGCCGGGACAGGGTCGTGGCTACACCTTC. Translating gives CASSFSPGQGRGYTF.

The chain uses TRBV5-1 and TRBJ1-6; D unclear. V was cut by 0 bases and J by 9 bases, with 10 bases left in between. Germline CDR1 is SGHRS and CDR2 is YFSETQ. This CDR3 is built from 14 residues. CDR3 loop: CASSLGTIVSPLHF. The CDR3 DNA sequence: TGCGCCAGCAGCTTGGGGACTATAGTTTCACCCCTCCACTTT.

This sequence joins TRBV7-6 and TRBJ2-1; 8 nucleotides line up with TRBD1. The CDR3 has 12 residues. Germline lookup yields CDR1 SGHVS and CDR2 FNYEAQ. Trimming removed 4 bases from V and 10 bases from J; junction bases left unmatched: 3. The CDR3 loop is CASSSRTGEQFF. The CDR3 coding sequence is TGTGCCAGCAGCTCTAGGACAGGGGAGCAGTTCTTC.

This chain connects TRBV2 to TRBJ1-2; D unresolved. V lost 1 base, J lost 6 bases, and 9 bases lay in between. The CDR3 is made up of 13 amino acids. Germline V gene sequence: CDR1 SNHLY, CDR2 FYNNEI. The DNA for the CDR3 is TGTGCCAGCAGTGAAGGCAGAATTGATGGCTACACCTTC. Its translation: CASSEGRIDGYTF.

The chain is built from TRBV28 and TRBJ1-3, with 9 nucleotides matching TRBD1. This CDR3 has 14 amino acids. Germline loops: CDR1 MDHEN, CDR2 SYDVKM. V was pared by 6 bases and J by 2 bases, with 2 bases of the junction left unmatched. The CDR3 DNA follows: TGTGCCAGCAGGGGGACAGGGCCTGGAAACACCATATATTTT. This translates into CASRGTGPGNTIYF. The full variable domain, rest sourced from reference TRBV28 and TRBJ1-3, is DVKVTQSSRYLVKRTGEKVFLECVQDMDHENMFWYRQDPGLGLRLIYFSYDVKMKEKGDIPEGYSVSREKKERFSLILESASTNQTSMYLCASRGTGPGNTIYFGEGSWLTVV.

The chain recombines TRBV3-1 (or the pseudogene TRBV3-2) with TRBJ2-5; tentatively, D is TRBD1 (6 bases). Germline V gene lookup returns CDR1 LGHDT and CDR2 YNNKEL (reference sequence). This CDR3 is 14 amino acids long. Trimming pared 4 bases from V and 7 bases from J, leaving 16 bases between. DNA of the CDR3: TGTGCCAGCAGCCTACTGACAGGCTCTGGGACCCAGTACTTC. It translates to CASSLLTGSGTQYF.

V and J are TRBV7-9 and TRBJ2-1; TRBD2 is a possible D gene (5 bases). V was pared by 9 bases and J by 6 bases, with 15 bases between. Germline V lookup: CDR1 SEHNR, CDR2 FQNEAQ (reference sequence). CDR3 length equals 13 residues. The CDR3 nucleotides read TGTGCCAGTGTGACGGGGTCGGTCAATGAGCAGTTCTTC. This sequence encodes CASVTGSVNEQFF.